The text below deals with one T cell receptor beta chain. Germline CDR1 reads DFQATT; CDR2 reads SNEGSKA (reference sequence). The CDR3 spans 14 residues. The V gene lost 1 base and the J gene lost 2 bases, with 12 bases spanning the gap. The data were obtained in a study of blood T cells in healthy people across ages. Background on the study: Template-switching capture recovered about one barcoded beta molecule per two T cells.

Primed by a sample-barcoded 5' primer and a J-beta primer mix, a second PCR proceeded for about 6 to 12 cycles. MiXCR, run by TCRdb on the 5' RACE reads, gives a single entry per CDR3 protein. The sample holds around 970,000 distinct CDR3 sequences, 51% seen once. The J gene is TRBJ2-7, the V gene TRBV20-1; the D gene could be TRBD1 or TRBD2 (5 bases each). Sequenced sample: blood. The source of this sequence is a woman aged 60-70 years in good health. The CDR3 DNA sequence: TGCAGTGCTAGAGGGTATGGGGGAACCTACGAGCAGTACTTC. Residues: CSARGYGGTYEQYF.